Below, 17 T cell receptor beta chains from the same sample are listed, as sequenced in a study of shared clonotypes between healthy human individuals. Profiled with immunoSEQ multiplex PCR; TCRdb holds only in-frame clones, not every one. The sample includes approximately 2.4 million clones, approximately 94% of them seen just once. Sequencing used naive CD4+ T cells sorted from blood. Subset described: CD45RA+ positively selected. All receptors derive from a man between 18 and 35 years old in good health.

V gene TRBV6-5 combines with J gene TRBJ1-2, with D hard to call. V shed 8 bases and J shed 6 bases, with 19 bases lying between them. Germline V gives CDR1 MNHEY, CDR2 SVGAGI. This CDR3 comprises 14 residues. Here the CDR3 reads CASSNPPVVDGYTF. In DNA, the CDR3 is TGTGCCAGCTCGAACCCTCCCGTGGTCGATGGCTACACCTTC.

This clone was seen only a few times. This chain joins TRBV25-1 and TRBJ1-2; D not certain. The CDR3 sequence is 11 residues long. CDR1 is MGHDK, CDR2 SYGVNS, per germline. Trimming left V 8 bases short and J 2 bases short, with 6 bases between. The CDR3, as DNA: TGTGCCAGCGGGGAGAACTATGGCTACACCTTC. This codes for CASGENYGYTF.

This chain links TRBV6-1 with TRBJ2-7, with 9 positions matching TRBD2. V shed 0 bases, J shed 0 bases, and the junction held 9 bases outside the gene matches. The CDR3 is made up of 18 amino acids. Germline V gene lookup returns CDR1 MNHNS and CDR2 SASEGT. CDR3 residues: CASSEALKGGRASYEQYF. The CDR3 bases are TGTGCCAGCAGTGAAGCTTTAAAAGGCGGGAGGGCCTCCTACGAGCAGTACTTC.

The chain uses TRBV29-1 and TRBJ1-1, with a weak D call TRBD1 (6 bases). V shed 3 bases and J shed 4 bases, with 12 bases lying between them. CDR1 is SQVTM, CDR2 ANQGSEA, per germline. This CDR3 region has 13 residues. Written as DNA, the CDR3 is TGCAGCGTTGAGGAGGCACAGGGCACTGAAGCTTTCTTT. Protein product: CSVEEAQGTEAFF.

The chain joins TRBV29-1 to TRBJ2-4, with D perhaps matching TRBD2 (5 bases). The CDR3 covers 12 residues. CDR1 SQVTM and CDR2 ANQGSEA come from the germline V gene. The V end lost 6 bases, the J end lost 9 bases, and 15 bases lay between the germline ends. CDR3 region: CSVGGGEGIQYF. The CDR3 DNA reads as TGCAGCGTGGGCGGAGGTGAGGGCATTCAGTACTTC.

The J gene is TRBJ1-6, the V gene TRBV11-2; TRBD1 matches 10 bases. Germline trimming cut 3 bases from V and 8 bases from J; bases unmatched to any gene: 4. In germline, CDR1 is SGHAT, CDR2 FQNNGV. The CDR3 sequence is 15 residues long. CDR3 bases: TGTGCCAGCAGCTTCTCCGGGACAGGGGATTCACCCCTCCACTTT. This sequence encodes CASSFSGTGDSPLHF.

This sequence joins TRBV5-1 and TRBJ1-1; 10 nucleotides align to TRBD1. Trimming at V came to 4 bases and at J to 5 bases, leaving 11 bases not matched to a gene. Germline values: CDR1 SGHRS, CDR2 YFSETQ. This CDR3 contains 16 residues. The CDR3, as DNA: TGCGCCAGCAGCATGGGACAGGGGCGGACGAGGACTGAAGCTTTCTTT. Translation: CASSMGQGRTRTEAFF.

The chain combines TRBV7-9 with TRBJ1-2; the match to TRBD1 covers 8 bases. V lost 3 bases to trimming and J lost 6 bases; unmatched junction nucleotides: 15. Per the germline V gene, CDR1 is SEHNR and CDR2 is FQNEAQ (reference sequence). The CDR3 extends over 17 amino acids. CDR3: CASSFWPTGGSDDGYTF. The CDR3 coding sequence is TGTGCCAGCAGCTTCTGGCCTACAGGGGGAAGCGACGATGGCTACACCTTC.

This rearrangement joins TRBV19 to TRBJ1-3, with D hard to call. CDR1 LNHDA and CDR2 SQIVND come from the germline V gene (reference sequence). The CDR3 consists of 15 residues. The V and J ends lost 5 bases and 4 bases respectively, with 15 bases between them. CDR3 DNA: TGTGCCAGTAGTCCCCCGGAGCTAGGGGGAAACACCATATATTTT. Protein product: CASSPPELGGNTIYF. Full variable domain (outside the CDR3, taken from reference TRBV19 and TRBJ1-3): DGGITQSPKYLFRKEGQNVTLSCEQNLNHDAMYWYRQDPGQGLRLIYYSQIVNDFQKGDIAEGYSVSREKKESFPLTVTSAQKNPTAFYLCASSPPELGGNTIYFGEGSWLTVV.

V is TRBV30 and J is TRBJ1-1; D remains ambiguous. The CDR3 spans 12 residues. CDR1 is GTSNPN and CDR2 is SVGIG in the germline V gene (reference sequence). V was shortened by 0 bases and J by 5 bases, with 7 bases between the two germline ends. The DNA of the CDR3 is TGTGCCTGGAGTGTTAGGTATACTGAAGCTTTCTTT. This sequence encodes CAWSVRYTEAFF.

This clone was picked up one time. The V and J genes are TRBV28 and TRBJ2-2, with D maybe TRBD2 (6 bases). Germline CDR1 is MDHEN and CDR2 is SYDVKM. V was cut by 8 bases and J by 0 bases, with 37 bases left in between. The CDR3 loop spans 23 amino acids. This CDR3 reads CASRVGGIIAPGRQIANTGELFF. The CDR3 region has the DNA TGTGCCAGCCGGGTTGGGGGGATCATCGCACCGGGACGGCAAATTGCGAACACCGGGGAGCTGTTTTTT. The whole variable domain, remainder taken from reference TRBV28 and TRBJ2-2, is DVKVTQSSRYLVKRTGEKVFLECVQDMDHENMFWYRQDPGLGLRLIYFSYDVKMKEKGDIPEGYSVSREKKERFSLILESASTNQTSMYLCASRVGGIIAPGRQIANTGELFFGEGSRLTVL.

V gene TRBV9 combines with J gene TRBJ1-2; no clear D. Trimming removed 4 bases at V and 2 bases at J, with 15 bases between. This CDR3 is built from 15 residues. Germline V gene lookup returns CDR1 SGDLS and CDR2 YYNGEE. As DNA, the CDR3 is TGTGCCAGCAGCCCAGAGGAACGGCAGAACTATGGCTACACCTTC. It yields the protein CASSPEERQNYGYTF.

The DNA for the CDR3 is TGTGCCAGCTCACCGCAGGGGGCGACCAGCACAGATACGCAGTATTTT. Translation gives CASSPQGATSTDTQYF. This chain connects TRBV18 to TRBJ2-3, with TRBD1 identical over 8 bases. J was trimmed by 0 bases and V by 3 bases; bases with no gene match: 5. Looked up from germline, CDR1 is KGHSH and CDR2 is LQKENI. The CDR3 is 16 amino acids. The full variable domain, its missing parts supplied by reference TRBV18 and TRBJ2-3, is NAGVMQNPRHLVRRRGQEARLRCSPMKGHSHVYWYRQLPEEGLKFMVYLQKENIIDESGMPKERFSAEFPKEGPSILRIQQVVRGDSAAYFCASSPQGATSTDTQYFGPGTRLTVL.

In its sample, this clone was seen once. The chain couples TRBV6-5 to TRBJ1-2, with a tentative D call TRBD1 (5 bases). This CDR3 spans 14 amino acids. The germline V gene encodes CDR1 MNHEY and CDR2 SVGAGI. V was pared by 6 bases and J by 6 bases, with 17 bases between. CDR3 in amino acids: CASRSGTDSNGYTF. CDR3 DNA sequence: TGTGCCAGCAGAAGCGGTACAGACAGTAATGGCTACACCTTC.

The CDR3 DNA sequence: TGTGCCAGCAGTGCGGGAGTGGGAGAGACCCAGTACTTC. Translating gives CASSAGVGETQYF. The rearrangement links TRBV6-1 to TRBJ2-5; D is perhaps TRBD2 (6 bases). Germline V gene lookup returns CDR1 MNHNS and CDR2 SASEGT. The V end was cut by 4 bases, the J end by 4 bases, with 10 bases between. The CDR3 is made up of 13 amino acids.

To note about this clone: This sample also contains other DNA sequences that code for the same CDR3. This sequence joins TRBV30 and TRBJ2-1; unclear D gene. V lost 3 bases to trimming and J lost 1 base, with 4 bases between them. Germline CDR1 and CDR2: GTSNPN and SVGIG (reference sequence). The CDR3 runs 12 residues. The CDR3 nucleotides read TGTGCCTGGAGCAGGTCCTACAATGAGCAGTTCTTC. Protein product: CAWSRSYNEQFF.

This clone was seen a few times. The J gene is TRBJ2-2, the V gene TRBV6-1; D unresolved. Per the germline V gene, CDR1 is MNHNS and CDR2 is SASEGT. The CDR3 has 13 residues. The V end lost 7 bases, the J end lost 1 base, and 7 bases lay between the germline ends. As DNA, the CDR3 is TGTGCCAGCACAGAACGGAACACCGGGGAGCTGTTTTTT. Protein sequence: CASTERNTGELFF.